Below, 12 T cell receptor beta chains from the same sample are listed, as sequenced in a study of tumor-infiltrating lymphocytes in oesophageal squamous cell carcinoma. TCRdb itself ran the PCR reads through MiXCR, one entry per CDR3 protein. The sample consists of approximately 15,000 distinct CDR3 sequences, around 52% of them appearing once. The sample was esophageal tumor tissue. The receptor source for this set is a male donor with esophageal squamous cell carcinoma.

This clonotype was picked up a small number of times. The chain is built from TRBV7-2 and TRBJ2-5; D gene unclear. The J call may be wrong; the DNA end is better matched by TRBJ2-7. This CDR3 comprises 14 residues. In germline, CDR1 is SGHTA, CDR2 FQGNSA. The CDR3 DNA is TGTGCCAGCAGTTCAACCTCACGAGGCTACGAGCAGTACTTC. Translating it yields CASSSTSRGYEQYF.

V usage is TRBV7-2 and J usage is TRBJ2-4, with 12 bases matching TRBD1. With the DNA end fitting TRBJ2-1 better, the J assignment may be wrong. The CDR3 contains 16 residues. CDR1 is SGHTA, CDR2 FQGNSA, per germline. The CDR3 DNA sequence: TGTGCCAGCAGCTCGGGGACAGGGGGCTTTTTCAATGAGCAGTTCTTC. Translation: CASSSGTGGFFNEQFF.

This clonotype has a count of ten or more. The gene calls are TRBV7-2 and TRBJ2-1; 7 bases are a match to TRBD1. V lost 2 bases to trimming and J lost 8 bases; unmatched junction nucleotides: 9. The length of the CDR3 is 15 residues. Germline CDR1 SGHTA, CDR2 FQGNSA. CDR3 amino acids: CASSLRTGRNDEQFF. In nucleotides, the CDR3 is TGTGCCAGCAGCTTAAGGACAGGCCGTAACGATGAGCAGTTCTTC.

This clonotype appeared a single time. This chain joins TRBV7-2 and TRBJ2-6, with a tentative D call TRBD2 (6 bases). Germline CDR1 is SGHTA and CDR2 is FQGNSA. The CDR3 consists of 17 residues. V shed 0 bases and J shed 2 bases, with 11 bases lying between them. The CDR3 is CASSLAGGGPGANVLTF. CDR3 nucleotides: TGTGCCAGCAGCTTAGCGGGTGGAGGGCCTGGGGCCAACGTCCTGACTTTC.

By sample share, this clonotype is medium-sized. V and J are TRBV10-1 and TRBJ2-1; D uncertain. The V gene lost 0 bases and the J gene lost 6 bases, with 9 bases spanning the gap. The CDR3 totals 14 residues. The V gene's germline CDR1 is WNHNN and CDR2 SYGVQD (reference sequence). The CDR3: CASSESISTNEQFF. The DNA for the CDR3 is TGCGCCAGCAGTGAGTCGATCTCTACCAATGAGCAGTTCTTC.

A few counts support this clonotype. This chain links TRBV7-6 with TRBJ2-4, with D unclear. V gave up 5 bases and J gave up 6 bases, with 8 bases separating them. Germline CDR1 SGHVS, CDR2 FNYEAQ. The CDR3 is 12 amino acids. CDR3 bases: TGTGCCAGCAGCCCGCGGTTAAACATTCAGTACTTC. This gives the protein CASSPRLNIQYF.

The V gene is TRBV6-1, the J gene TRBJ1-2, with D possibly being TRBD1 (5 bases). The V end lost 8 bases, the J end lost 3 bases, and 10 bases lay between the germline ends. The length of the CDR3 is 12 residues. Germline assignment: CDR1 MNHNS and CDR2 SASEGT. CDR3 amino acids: CASGGGYYGYTF. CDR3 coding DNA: TGTGCCAGCGGTGGGGGTTACTATGGCTACACCTTC.

Here the CDR3 reads CASSLAVVPGVYNEQFF. The CDR3 coding sequence is TGCGCCAGCAGCTTGGCCGTAGTCCCAGGGGTCTACAATGAGCAGTTCTTC. This sequence joins TRBV5-1 and TRBJ2-4, with a possible D match to TRBD1 (6 bases). The J call may be mistaken, given a closer DNA end match to TRBJ2-1. Germline CDR1 reads SGHRS; CDR2 reads YFSETQ. The CDR3 length is 17 residues.

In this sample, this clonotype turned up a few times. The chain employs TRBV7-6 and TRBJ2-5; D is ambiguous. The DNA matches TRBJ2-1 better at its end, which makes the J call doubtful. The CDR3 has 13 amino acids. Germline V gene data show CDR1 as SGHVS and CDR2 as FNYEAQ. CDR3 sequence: CASSLVAANEQFF. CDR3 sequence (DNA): TGTGCCAGCAGCTTAGTTGCGGCCAATGAGCAGTTCTTC.

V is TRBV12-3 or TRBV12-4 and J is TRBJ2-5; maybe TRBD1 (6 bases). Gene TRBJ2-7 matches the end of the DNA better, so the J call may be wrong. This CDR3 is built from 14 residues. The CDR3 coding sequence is TGTGCCAGCAGTTTGAGGGGGATACCCTACGAGCAGTACTTC. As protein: CASSLRGIPYEQYF.

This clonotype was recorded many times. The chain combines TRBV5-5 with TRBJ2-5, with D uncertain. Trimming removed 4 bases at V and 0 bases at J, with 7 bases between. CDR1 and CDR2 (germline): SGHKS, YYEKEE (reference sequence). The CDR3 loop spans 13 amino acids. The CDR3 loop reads CASSGTDQETQYF. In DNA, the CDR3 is TGTGCCAGCAGCGGAACAGACCAAGAGACCCAGTACTTC.

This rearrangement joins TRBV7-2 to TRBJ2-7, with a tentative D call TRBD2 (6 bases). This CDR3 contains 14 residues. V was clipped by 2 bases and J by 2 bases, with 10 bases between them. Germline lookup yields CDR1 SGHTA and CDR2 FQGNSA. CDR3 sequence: CASSLLGGTYEQYF. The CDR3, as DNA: TGTGCCAGCAGCTTACTGGGGGGAACCTACGAGCAGTACTTC.